Listed below are T cell receptor beta chains from one sample, sequenced in a study of blood T cell repertoires in COVID-19. Only in-frame clones appear in the TCRdb table, and some are missing; sequencing was by immunoSEQ multiplex PCR. The sample includes 250,000 to 350,000 clones, approximately 83% of them seen just once. The source material was peripheral blood. The origin of the receptors is a person aged 70 to 85 with COVID-19, enrolled during active disease. Both conserved end residues are part of each CDR3. A D gene is named only where the DNA matches it firmly. The size of a clone is reported for some rows only, either as once, few or many, or as a class for expanded clones.

d_gene: .
v_gene: TRBV7-6
abundance: .
j_gene: TRBJ2-2
CDR3aa: CASSLAGVDTGELFF
CDR3nt: TGTGCCAGCAGCTTAGCGGGAGTCGACACCGGGGAGCTGTTTTTT

d_gene: .
v_gene: TRBV13
abundance: .
j_gene: TRBJ2-5
CDR3aa: CASSPPGGRKETQYF
CDR3nt: TGTGCCAGCAGCCCTCCCGGAGGCAGGAAAGAGACCCAGTACTTC

d_gene: TRBD1
v_gene: TRBV15
abundance: .
j_gene: TRBJ2-5
CDR3aa: CATSNFRDRGFEETQYF
CDR3nt: TGTGCCACAAGCAACTTCCGGGACAGGGGTTTCGAAGAGACCCAGTACTTC

d_gene: TRBD1
v_gene: TRBV6-6
abundance: .
j_gene: TRBJ2-5
CDR3aa: CASSYGGQGAYF
CDR3nt: TGTGCCAGCAGTTACGGTGGACAGGGGGCTTACTTC

d_gene: .
v_gene: TRBV4-3
abundance: .
j_gene: TRBJ1-5
CDR3aa: CASSRVTGGGQPQHF
CDR3nt: TGCGCCAGCAGCCGGGTAACTGGAGGCGGACAGCCCCAGCATTTT

d_gene: .
v_gene: TRBV28
abundance: .
j_gene: TRBJ1-3
CDR3aa: CAGGSGGSSNTIYF
CDR3nt: TGTGCCGGAGGGTCGGGGGGCTCTTCAAACACCATATATTTT

d_gene: TRBD2
v_gene: TRBV24-1
abundance: .
j_gene: TRBJ2-2
CDR3aa: CATSSGSRAGELFF
CDR3nt: TGTGCCACATCAAGCGGGAGCAGGGCCGGGGAGCTGTTTTTT

d_gene: TRBD1
v_gene: TRBV3-1/TRBV3-2
abundance: once
j_gene: TRBJ1-1
CDR3aa: CASSKGTGGTEAFF
CDR3nt: TGTGCCAGCAGCAAAGGGACAGGAGGCACTGAAGCTTTCTTT

d_gene: TRBD2
v_gene: TRBV19
abundance: .
j_gene: TRBJ2-2
CDR3aa: CASTLLAGGPGDTGELFF
CDR3nt: TGTGCCAGTACCCTACTAGCGGGAGGGCCTGGGGACACCGGGGAGCTGTTTTTT

d_gene: TRBD2
v_gene: TRBV4-2
abundance: .
j_gene: TRBJ2-7
CDR3aa: CASSQGTGGPYEQYF
CDR3nt: TGTGCCAGCAGCCAGGGAACGGGAGGTCCCTACGAGCAGTACTTC

d_gene: .
v_gene: TRBV6-6
abundance: .
j_gene: TRBJ2-6
CDR3aa: CASITRSGANVLTF
CDR3nt: TGTGCCAGCATCACGAGGTCTGGGGCCAACGTCCTGACTTTC

d_gene: TRBD2
v_gene: TRBV5-1
abundance: .
j_gene: TRBJ2-1
CDR3aa: CASSLARGGYNEQFF
CDR3nt: TGCGCCAGCAGCTTGGCTCGGGGAGGGTACAATGAGCAGTTCTTC

d_gene: .
v_gene: TRBV28
abundance: .
j_gene: TRBJ2-7
CDR3aa: CASRSRRVGRGVYEQYF
CDR3nt: TGTGCCAGCAGATCCCGCCGGGTGGGCAGGGGGGTCTACGAGCAGTACTTC

d_gene: TRBD1
v_gene: TRBV5-1
abundance: once
j_gene: TRBJ2-2
CDR3aa: CASSTGTGTGELFF
CDR3nt: TGCGCCAGCAGTACCGGGACAGGGACCGGGGAGCTGTTTTTT

d_gene: .
v_gene: TRBV28
abundance: .
j_gene: TRBJ1-3
CDR3aa: CASSPNPAINTIYF
CDR3nt: TGTGCCAGCAGTCCCAACCCCGCTATTAACACCATATATTTT

d_gene: TRBD2
v_gene: TRBV6-5
abundance: .
j_gene: TRBJ2-1
CDR3aa: CASTTSGSYNEQFF
CDR3nt: TGTGCCAGCACGACTAGCGGGAGTTACAATGAGCAGTTCTTC

d_gene: TRBD1
v_gene: TRBV19
abundance: few
j_gene: TRBJ1-5
CDR3aa: CASRQQGAGNQPQHF
CDR3nt: TGTGCCAGTAGACAACAGGGGGCCGGCAATCAGCCCCAGCATTTT

d_gene: .
v_gene: TRBV2
abundance: .
j_gene: TRBJ2-1
CDR3aa: CASGSSSYNEQFF
CDR3nt: TGTGCCAGCGGGAGCTCCTCCTACAATGAGCAGTTCTTC

d_gene: .
v_gene: TRBV11-2
abundance: .
j_gene: TRBJ1-1
CDR3aa: CASSLVTNRNTEAFF
CDR3nt: TGTGCCAGCAGCTTAGTTACAAACAGGAACACTGAAGCTTTCTTT

d_gene: TRBD2
v_gene: TRBV7-2
abundance: .
j_gene: TRBJ2-1
CDR3aa: CASSPGLARGSEQFF
CDR3nt: TGTGCCAGCAGCCCGGGACTAGCAAGGGGGAGTGAGCAGTTCTTC

d_gene: .
v_gene: TRBV7-9
abundance: .
j_gene: TRBJ1-1
CDR3aa: CASSLDLEKAFF
CDR3nt: TGTGCCAGCAGCTTAGATTTAGAAAAAGCTTTCTTT

d_gene: TRBD2
v_gene: TRBV7-3
abundance: few
j_gene: TRBJ2-5
CDR3aa: CASSFTGGETQYF
CDR3nt: TGTGCCAGCAGCTTTACGGGGGGAGAGACCCAGTACTTC

d_gene: .
v_gene: TRBV10-3
abundance: once
j_gene: TRBJ1-2
CDR3aa: CAISESGDRRYGYTF
CDR3nt: TGTGCCATCAGTGAGTCAGGAGACAGGCGTTATGGCTACACCTTC